The sequence of this T cell receptor (beta chain) was determined in a study of cytomegalovirus exposure and HLA in healthy donors. Study information: Among about 380 genotyped donors, approximately 80% fell in the Caucasian-associated ancestry cluster.

Study results and caveats: With high specificity and sensitivity, the classifier reportedly diagnosed cytomegalovirus status.

Details on this clone: Antigen: not known.

Primers included in the PCR were 60 Vbeta and 13 Jbeta primers. The assay was immunoSEQ multiplex PCR, and TCRdb's table has in-frame clones only and misses some. The sample totals 100,000 to 150,000 clones. Trimming took off 0 bases at V and 12 bases at J, with 7 bases between the two ends. This CDR3 contains 10 residues. Germline V gene data show CDR1 as SGHTS and CDR2 as YDEGEE. J is TRBJ2-7 and V is TRBV5-8; D is unclear. Material: PBMCs. The sequence came from a man between 25 and 39 years old in good health and CMV-seronegative. The CDR3 reads CASSLVHLYF. The CDR3 DNA is TGTGCCAGCAGCTTGGTTCACTTGTACTTC.